A selection of T cell receptor beta chains follows, all from one sample in a study of vaccination effects on CD4 cells after COVID-19. Their antigens are not known. Sequencing was performed with immunoSEQ multiplex PCR; in TCRdb, only in-frame clones are kept and a portion is missing. Of some 38,000 clones in the sample, about 78% were seen once. The source material was CD4+ T cells from PBMCs cultured with HCoV-NL63 spike peptides, sampled before COVID-19 vaccination. These receptors were taken from a human donor who had a prior SARS-CoV-2 infection. Each CDR3 is given with its conserved first and last residue. A D gene is named only where the DNA matches it firmly. Some rows have no size entry. The others give once, few or many, or a class for an expanded clone.

. TRBJ2-1 . 14 TRBV11-3 CASSSGSGWNEQFF TGTGCCAGCAGCTCCGGAAGCGGGTGGAATGAGCAGTTCTTC
. TRBJ1-6 . 13 TRBV3-1/TRBV3-2 CASRGDLYSPLHF TGTGCCAGCAGAGGGGATTTGTATTCACCCCTCCACTTT
. TRBJ2-3 TRBD2 15 TRBV7-3 CASSLGLGVTDTQYF TGTGCCAGCAGCTTAGGACTAGGTGTGACAGATACGCAGTATTTT
. TRBJ2-3 . 14 TRBV7-8 CASSKGGFTDTQYF TGTGCCAGCAGCAAGGGGGGTTTCACAGATACGCAGTATTTT
. TRBJ1-1 . 15 TRBV7-9 CASSLDLETRAEAFF TGTGCCAGCAGCTTAGATTTGGAGACACGCGCTGAAGCTTTCTTT
once TRBJ2-1 . 16 TRBV6-6 CASSQGAGVGSNEQFF TGTGCCAGCTCCCAGGGGGCGGGAGTGGGAAGCAATGAGCAGTTCTTC
. TRBJ2-3 TRBD2 15 TRBV5-6 CASSLDTSGTDTQYF TGTGCCAGCAGCTTGGATACTAGCGGGACAGATACGCAGTATTTT
. TRBJ2-5 TRBD2 14 TRBV30 CAWSGLAGFETQYF TGTGCCTGGAGTGGCCTAGCGGGGTTTGAGACCCAGTACTTC
once TRBJ2-5 . 14 TRBV30 CAWSGRRGWETQYF TGTGCCTGGAGTGGCCGCCGGGGGTGGGAGACCCAGTACTTC
. TRBJ2-7 TRBD1 17 TRBV2 CASSDSLGDRGRQWQYF TGTGCCAGCAGTGATAGCCTAGGGGACAGGGGGCGGCAATGGCAGTACTTC
. TRBJ1-5 . 15 TRBV18 CASSPGRGSNQPQHF TGTGCCAGCTCACCCGGGCGCGGGAGCAATCAGCCCCAGCATTTT
. TRBJ1-3 TRBD1 19 TRBV5-1 CASSLSGTGARRSGNTIYF TGCGCCAGCAGCTTGTCCGGGACAGGGGCTCGTCGGTCTGGAAACACCATATATTTT
. TRBJ2-7 . 17 TRBV21-1 CASSKESRQGPSYEQYF TGTGCCAGCAGCAAAGAAAGTCGGCAGGGGCCATCCTACGAGCAGTACTTC
. TRBJ2-5 . 15 TRBV5-4 CASSLQARVGETQYF TGTGCCAGCAGCCTACAGGCCAGGGTGGGCGAGACCCAGTACTTC
once TRBJ2-3 . 14 TRBV12-5 CASGLGGSTDTQYF TGTGCTAGTGGTTTGGGTGGGAGCACAGATACGCAGTATTTT
. TRBJ1-1 . 16 TRBV5-1 CASSLGLGSAVAEAFF TGCGCCAGCAGCTTGGGCCTGGGGAGCGCGGTCGCTGAAGCTTTCTTT
. TRBJ2-7 . 12 TRBV2 CASDDSVGEQYF TGTGCCAGCGACGACTCCGTGGGCGAGCAGTACTTC
. TRBJ2-2 TRBD2 20 TRBV27 CASSSHGTSGRAEVRGELFF TGTGCCAGCAGCTCTCACGGGACTAGCGGGAGGGCCGAAGTTCGCGGGGAGCTGTTTTTT
few TRBJ2-7 TRBD1 12 TRBV30 CAWSRTGDEQYF TGTGCCTGGAGTAGGACAGGGGACGAGCAGTACTTC
. TRBJ2-5 TRBD2 14 TRBV5-1 CASSLSSGQETQYF TGCGCCAGCAGCTTATCTAGCGGACAAGAGACCCAGTACTTC
once TRBJ2-5 . 13 TRBV7-3 CASSLGPSETQYF TGTGCCAGCAGCTTGGGACCCTCGGAGACCCAGTACTTC
. TRBJ1-6 . 13 TRBV6-5 CASEGLYNSPLHF TGTGCCAGCGAGGGTCTCTATAATTCACCCCTCCACTTT
. TRBJ1-3 TRBD1 18 TRBV4-1 CASSPTGTELSSGNTIYF TGCGCCAGCAGCCCCACCGGGACAGAACTAAGCTCTGGAAACACCATATATTTT
. TRBJ1-1 . 12 TRBV6-5 CASSRSGTEAFF TGTGCCAGCAGCCGTAGTGGCACTGAAGCTTTCTTT
. TRBJ2-1 . 14 TRBV3-1/TRBV3-2 CASSQEGRYNEQFF TGTGCCAGCAGCCAGGAGGGCAGATACAATGAGCAGTTCTTC
once TRBJ2-7 TRBD2 13 TRBV6-5 CATRSGISYEQYF TGTGCCACCAGGAGCGGGATCTCCTACGAGCAGTACTTC
. TRBJ2-5 . 14 TRBV29-1 CSAPGGQNQETQYF TGCAGCGCCCCCGGCGGACAAAACCAAGAGACCCAGTACTTC
. TRBJ1-6 . 15 TRBV7-9 CASSLASGLNSPLHF TGTGCCAGCAGCTTAGCTTCAGGTTTGAATTCACCCCTCCACTTT
once TRBJ2-3 . 14 TRBV14 CASSPIGVTDTQYF TGTGCCAGCAGCCCGATCGGGGTCACAGATACGCAGTATTTT
. TRBJ2-1 TRBD2 19 TRBV11-3 CASSLDRGTTSDDYNEQFF TGTGCCAGCAGCTTAGATCGAGGGACTACCAGTGACGACTACAATGAGCAGTTCTTC
. TRBJ2-5 TRBD1 15 TRBV3-1/TRBV3-2 CASSLGTGGGETQYF TGTGCCAGCAGCCTCGGGACAGGGGGAGGAGAGACCCAGTACTTC
. TRBJ1-4 . 13 TRBV2 CASSEEGEEKLFF TGTGCCAGCAGTGAGGAGGGGGAGGAAAAACTGTTTTTT
medium-sized TRBJ2-7 . 15 TRBV30 CAWSVDSARRGEQYF TGTGCCTGGAGTGTAGATAGTGCACGGCGCGGGGAGCAGTACTTC
large TRBJ2-7 TRBD2 15 TRBV3-1/TRBV3-2 CASSLAPSGGYEQYF TGTGCCAGCAGCCTCGCCCCTAGCGGGGGGTACGAGCAGTACTTC
. TRBJ2-1 . 16 TRBV10-3 CATSWVGGGAYNEQFF TGTGCCACGTCGTGGGTCGGGGGCGGCGCCTACAATGAGCAGTTCTTC
. TRBJ1-2 TRBD1 17 TRBV9 CASSVGGVLGQGYGYTF TGTGCCAGCAGCGTAGGGGGGGTCCTTGGACAGGGCTATGGCTACACCTTC
. TRBJ2-1 TRBD2 14 TRBV5-1 CASSLLAGTDEQFF TGCGCCAGCAGCCTGCTAGCGGGGACGGATGAGCAGTTCTTC
. TRBJ1-4 . 15 TRBV7-9 CASSPDIGRGEKLFF TGTGCCAGCAGCCCCGACATAGGGAGGGGCGAAAAACTGTTTTTT
. TRBJ2-1 TRBD1 14 TRBV24-1 CATSDSQTGNEQFF TGTGCCACCAGTGATTCCCAGACAGGGAATGAGCAGTTCTTC
. TRBJ2-7 . 14 TRBV6-1 CASSETAYSYEQYF TGTGCCAGCAGTGAAACAGCATATTCCTACGAGCAGTACTTC
. TRBJ2-7 TRBD1 15 TRBV28 CASSSWTGNSYEQYF TGTGCCAGCAGTTCGTGGACAGGGAACTCCTACGAGCAGTACTTC
. TRBJ1-1 . 14 TRBV5-1 CASSLAVTATEAFF TGCGCCAGCAGCTTGGCAGTGACAGCCACTGAAGCTTTCTTT
once TRBJ2-3 TRBD2 17 TRBV12-5 CASGLSQWASGKDTQYF TGTGCTAGTGGTTTGTCGCAATGGGCTAGCGGAAAAGATACGCAGTATTTT
. TRBJ2-2 . 14 TRBV7-3 CASSRPGHTGELFF TGTGCCAGCAGCCGTCCGGGACACACCGGGGAGCTGTTTTTT
. TRBJ2-1 TRBD2 17 TRBV4-2 CASSHPGGTSGEGEQFF TGTGCCAGCAGCCACCCAGGGGGGACTAGCGGAGAGGGTGAGCAGTTCTTC
. TRBJ2-3 TRBD2 16 TRBV29-1 CSVLGLAGGYTDTQYF TGCAGCGTTCTAGGACTAGCGGGAGGATACACAGATACGCAGTATTTT
few TRBJ1-2 . 12 TRBV6-5 CASSRGWYGYTF TGTGCCAGCAGCAGGGGATGGTATGGCTACACCTTC
. TRBJ2-1 . 15 TRBV11-2 CASSLGTGRYNEQFF TGTGCCAGCAGCTTAGGGACGGGGCGGTACAATGAGCAGTTCTTC
. TRBJ1-2 . 17 TRBV27 CASSLSKSGFTAYGYTF TGTGCCAGCAGTTTATCGAAATCGGGCTTCACAGCCTATGGCTACACCTTC
. TRBJ2-7 TRBD2 20 TRBV10-1 CASSGARLAGFLQSSYEQYF TGCGCCAGCAGTGGGGCGAGACTAGCGGGATTCCTCCAAAGCTCCTACGAGCAGTACTTC
. TRBJ2-7 . 14 TRBV5-1 CASSLDAISYEQYF TGCGCCAGCAGCTTGGATGCGATCTCCTACGAGCAGTACTTC
few TRBJ1-1 TRBD1 14 TRBV4-2 CASSQKTGVTEAFF TGTGCCAGCAGCCAGAAAACAGGGGTCACTGAAGCTTTCTTT